This T cell receptor (beta chain) was obtained from a study of cytomegalovirus exposure and HLA in healthy donors. About the study: Prior work identified around 100 million unique TCR beta sequences in some 180 million T cells. The study's findings and limits: The study found most TCR sequences rare, yet found some public TCRs in many donors. Previous analysis showed most TCR beta V segments were productive about 90% or about 30% of the time. A later examination showed that TCR association rates differed by HLA locus, with DRB1 most and HLA-C fewest.

As concerns this clone: Its antigen is undetermined. This specimen includes other DNA sequences encoding the same CDR3.

Amplification used 60 Vbeta primers and 13 Jbeta primers. The table came from immunoSEQ multiplex PCR; TCRdb's copy has only in-frame clones and leaves some out. This table has over 150,000 clones, approximately 81% appearing once. This clonotype originated in a man under 40 in good health and CMV-seropositive. The sample was PBMCs.

The CDR3 is CSARRGYGYTF. In nucleotides, the CDR3 is TGCAGTGCTAGGAGAGGGTATGGCTACACCTTC. V is TRBV20-1 and J is TRBJ1-2; D is unclear. Germline CDR1 is DFQATT and CDR2 is SNEGSKA (reference sequence). Deletions cut 3 bases from V and 5 bases from J, with 7 bases between. The CDR3 spans 11 residues.